These 10 T cell receptor beta chains came from one sample sequenced in a study of cytomegalovirus exposure and HLA in healthy donors. The primer mix had 60 Vbeta and 13 Jbeta primers. The data were produced by immunoSEQ multiplex PCR, yet TCRdb's version contains in-frame clones alone and is incomplete. The data contain approximately 200,000 clones, over 60% of them singletons. The sequenced sample consisted of PBMCs. The receptors originated from a man in his forties in good health and CMV-seronegative.

This clone has more than one count but fewer than ten. V gene TRBV4-1 combines with J gene TRBJ1-5; 7 bases align to TRBD1. The junction had 5 bases not matched to a gene; V was cut back by 1 base and J by 2 bases. This CDR3 region has 16 residues. Germline CDR1 MGHRA, CDR2 YSYEKL. The CDR3 bases are TGCGCCAGCAGCCAAGGACAGGGCTCGGGCAATCAGCCCCAGCATTTT. This codes for CASSQGQGSGNQPQHF.

The gene calls are TRBV5-4 and TRBJ1-2; 8 bases are shared with TRBD1. Trimming removed 3 bases from V and 8 bases from J; junction bases left unmatched: 9. CDR1 and CDR2 from the germline V gene are SGHNT and YYREEE (reference sequence). The CDR3 is 14 residues long. The CDR3 region has the DNA TGTGCCAGCAGCTCCCCTCAGGGGGCGGACGGCTACACCTTC. Protein: CASSSPQGADGYTF.

J is TRBJ2-1 and V is TRBV5-1; no firm D call. V lost 0 bases and J 10 bases, leaving 8 bases between the germline ends. Germline CDR1 and CDR2: SGHRS and YFSETQ. The CDR3 spans 12 residues. As DNA, the CDR3 is TGCGCCAGCAGCTTGGGGAGTTTGGAGCAGTTCTTC. Amino acids: CASSLGSLEQFF.

The chain recombines TRBV7-9 with TRBJ2-1; perhaps TRBD1 as D (5 bases). The CDR3 has 15 amino acids. CDR1 is SEHNR, CDR2 FQNEAQ, per germline (reference sequence). Between the trimmed V and J ends, which lost 5 bases and 3 bases, there was a span of 14 bases. The CDR3 region is CASSLTDSFYNEQFF. The CDR3 region has the DNA TGTGCCAGCAGCCTTACAGACAGTTTCTACAATGAGCAGTTCTTC.

CDR3 sequence reads: CASSPGGSGGIQETQYF. Here the CDR3 DNA reads TGTGCCAGCAGCCCGGGGGGGAGCGGGGGAATTCAAGAGACCCAGTACTTC. The J gene is TRBJ2-5, the V gene TRBV7-3; TRBD2 matches 8 bases. The CDR3 length is 17 residues. The germline gives CDR1 SGHTA, CDR2 FQGTGA. V gave up 5 bases and J gave up 2 bases; unmatched junction bases: 13. The full variable domain, rest sourced from reference TRBV7-3 and TRBJ2-5, is GAGVSQTPSNKVTEKGKYVELRCDPISGHTALYWYRQSLGQGPEFLIYFQGTGAADDSGLPNDRFFAVRPEGSVSTLKIQRTERGDSAVYLCASSPGGSGGIQETQYFGPGTRLLVL.

The rearrangement uses TRBV14 and TRBJ1-4, with 8 nucleotides matching TRBD1. J was trimmed by 5 bases and V by 4 bases; bases with no gene match: 6. CDR1 and CDR2 (germline): SGHDN, FVKESK. This CDR3 has 15 amino acids. The DNA for the CDR3 is TGTGCCAGCAGCCCCCGACAGGGGCTAAATGAAAAACTGTTTTTT. It translates to CASSPRQGLNEKLFF.

V is TRBV9 and J is TRBJ1-1, with TRBD1 matching over 10 bases. J was trimmed by 4 bases and V by 3 bases; bases with no gene match: 9. The CDR3 covers 16 residues. CDR1 and CDR2 from the germline V gene are SGDLS and YYNGEE. The CDR3 DNA is TGTGCCAGCAGCGCGACAGGGGGCTGGGAGGGCACTGAAGCTTTCTTT. This encodes CASSATGGWEGTEAFF.

The chain uses TRBV5-4 and TRBJ2-5, with D perhaps TRBD2 (5 bases). V was cut by 0 bases and J by 5 bases, with 20 bases left in between. The CDR3 loop spans 17 amino acids. Looked up from germline, CDR1 is SGHNT and CDR2 is YYREEE (reference sequence). CDR3 sequence: CASSLAEGGPRGETQYF. In DNA form, the CDR3 reads TGTGCCAGCAGCTTGGCCGAGGGTGGGCCCCGCGGGGAGACCCAGTACTTC. Drawing the rest from reference TRBV5-4 and TRBJ2-5, the complete variable domain is ETGVTQSPTHLIKTRGQQVTLRCSSQSGHNTVSWYQQALGQGPQFIFQYYREEENGRGNFPPRFSGLQFPNYSSELNVNALELDDSALYLCASSLAEGGPRGETQYFGPGTRLLVL.

The chain joins TRBV19 to TRBJ2-2; 7 bases fit TRBD1. Looked up from germline, CDR1 is LNHDA and CDR2 is SQIVND (reference sequence). The CDR3 runs 14 residues. V lost 7 bases, J lost 0 bases, and 2 bases stayed unmatched. This chain's CDR3 is CASTDRANTGELFF. The CDR3 nucleotides are TGTGCCAGTACCGACAGGGCGAACACCGGGGAGCTGTTTTTT.

The chain recombines TRBV2 with TRBJ2-5; 8 bases match TRBD1. Losses at the gene ends were 5 bases for V and 3 bases for J; bases not matched to a gene: 5. Germline-derived CDR1 and CDR2 are SNHLY and FYNNEI. This CDR3 region has 14 residues. CDR3 bases: TGTGCCAGCAGTCGCGACAGGGGAGAAGAGACCCAGTACTTC. Translation gives CASSRDRGEETQYF.